The 23 T cell receptor beta chains listed next were all sequenced from one sample in a study of identical twins. TCRdb independently ran MiXCR on the 5' RACE reads; one entry per CDR3 protein. The sample holds about 470,000 distinct CDR3 sequences, roughly 26% seen once. These data are also associated with another study on T cells expressing NK-cell markers.

Sequenced input: CD4+ T cells sorted from blood. The receptors come from a woman aged 18-29 years in good health.

This clonotype occurred a few times. V usage is TRBV12-3 or TRBV12-4 and J usage is TRBJ1-5, with 8 positions matching TRBD1. Losses at the gene ends were 7 bases for V and 5 bases for J; bases not matched to a gene: 10. The CDR3 covers 15 residues. The CDR3 DNA is TGTGCCAGCAACCAGGACAGGGCCGGGGATCAGCCCCAGCATTTT. It is translated as CASNQDRAGDQPQHF.

The V and J genes are TRBV19 and TRBJ2-7; 7 bases are a match to TRBD2. J was trimmed by 0 bases and V by 5 bases; bases with no gene match: 10. In germline, CDR1 is LNHDA, CDR2 SQIVND (reference sequence). The CDR3 sequence is 16 residues long. The CDR3 region has the DNA TGTGCCAGTAGTGAACGCGTGGGGGACTACTCCTACGAGCAGTACTTC. It is translated as CASSERVGDYSYEQYF.

The chain carries TRBV28 and TRBJ1-2; D is ambiguous. Germline lookup yields CDR1 MDHEN and CDR2 SYDVKM. V dropped 2 bases and J dropped 2 bases, with 6 bases sitting between them. The CDR3 is made up of 13 amino acids. The CDR3 sequence is CASSLIQNYGYTF. CDR3 nucleotides: TGTGCCAGCAGTTTAATCCAGAACTATGGCTACACCTTC.

Only a few counts were recorded for this clonotype. V is TRBV7-3 and J is TRBJ2-6; D might be TRBD1 (6 bases). The CDR3 consists of 16 residues. Per the germline V gene, CDR1 is SGHTA and CDR2 is FQGTGA. V was clipped by 0 bases and J by 3 bases, with 9 bases between them. As DNA, the CDR3 is TGTGCCAGCAGCTTAACTTCCAGGGGTGGGGCCAACGTCCTGACTTTC. This sequence encodes CASSLTSRGGANVLTF.

This clonotype was recorded a few times. The genes are TRBV20-1 and TRBJ2-5, with 11 bases fitting TRBD2. The J segment lost 3 bases and the V segment lost 6 bases, leaving 3 bases of the junction unmatched. The CDR3 is 13 residues long. Per the germline V gene, CDR1 is DFQATT and CDR2 is SNEGSKA (reference sequence). This CDR3 is CSAELAGEETQYF. The CDR3, as DNA: TGCAGTGCCGAACTAGCGGGAGAAGAGACCCAGTACTTC.

The chain combines TRBV29-1 with TRBJ2-1; 10 bases map to TRBD1. The ends lost 7 bases at V and 2 bases at J; junction bases unmatched: 14. CDR1 and CDR2 (germline): SQVTM, ANQGSEA. The CDR3 totals 17 residues. CDR3 region: CSAWGTGEGSTYNEQFF. In DNA, the CDR3 is TGCAGCGCTTGGGGGACAGGGGAGGGGTCCACCTACAATGAGCAGTTCTTC.

This clonotype showed up just a few times. The CDR3 region has the DNA TGCAGTGCTAGACCACACCCCAATCAGCCCCAGCATTTT. Protein product: CSARPHPNQPQHF. The gene calls are TRBV20-1 and TRBJ1-5; D call uncertain. With 2 bases removed from V and 3 bases from J, the gap between germline ends came to 8 bases. Germline CDR1 reads DFQATT; CDR2 reads SNEGSKA (reference sequence). The CDR3 extends over 13 amino acids.

This clonotype was picked up a small number of times. V gene TRBV20-1 combines with J gene TRBJ1-6; weak D call: TRBD1 (5 bases). Germline V CDR1 and CDR2: DFQATT, SNEGSKA (reference sequence). Trimming pared 4 bases from V and 9 bases from J, leaving 16 bases between. The CDR3 is made up of 14 amino acids. CDR3 region: CSATRQGFGSPLHF. The CDR3 DNA reads as TGCAGTGCTACTCGGCAGGGTTTTGGTTCACCCCTCCACTTT.

This clonotype was picked up a small number of times. The rearrangement uses TRBV10-2 and TRBJ1-2; TRBD1 matches at 7 bases. Germline V gene lookup returns CDR1 WSHSY and CDR2 SAAADI. The V segment lost 3 bases and the J segment 6 bases; nucleotides outside the gene matches: 13. The CDR3 is made up of 16 amino acids. CDR3 DNA: TGCGCCAGCAGTGAATCAGAGAACAGGGGCGGCGATGGCTACACCTTC. The encoded protein is CASSESENRGGDGYTF.

This clonotype was seen a handful of times. This sequence joins TRBV20-1 and TRBJ1-2, with D perhaps TRBD1 (5 bases). Germline V gives CDR1 DFQATT, CDR2 SNEGSKA (reference sequence). The CDR3 is 16 amino acids. V lost 0 bases and J 2 bases, leaving 16 bases between the germline ends. The CDR3 sequence: CSARESGRITNYGYTF. CDR3 sequence (DNA): TGCAGTGCTAGAGAGTCGGGGCGGATCACGAACTATGGCTACACCTTC.

The CDR3 DNA reads TGCAGTGCTCCAGTTGGGGGGACTAGCGGGAGCATTTACGAGCAGTACTTC. This encodes CSAPVGGTSGSIYEQYF. This chain uses TRBV20-1 with TRBJ2-7; TRBD2 matches at 14 bases. V shed 5 bases and J 4 bases; nucleotides not matched to a gene: 13. Germline V CDR1 and CDR2: DFQATT, SNEGSKA (reference sequence). The CDR3 spans 17 residues.

This chain joins TRBV5-1 and TRBJ2-7; D is perhaps TRBD1 or TRBD2 (5 bases each). The germline V and J ends were trimmed by 0 bases and 6 bases, with 16 bases remaining between them. This CDR3 comprises 15 residues. The germline CDR1 and CDR2 sequences are SGHRS and YFSETQ. The CDR3 sequence is CASSLDGVGVFEQYF. CDR3 coding DNA: TGCGCCAGCAGCTTGGATGGCGTGGGGGTTTTCGAGCAGTACTTC.

This clonotype was seen ten or more times. The chain links TRBV28 to TRBJ1-5; D is unclear. The germline V gene has CDR1 MDHEN and CDR2 SYDVKM. Between the trimmed V and J ends, which lost 6 bases and 4 bases, there was a span of 4 bases. The CDR3 has 11 amino acids. CDR3 amino acids: CASSLNQPQHF. Here the CDR3 DNA reads TGTGCCAGCAGCCTGAATCAGCCCCAGCATTTT.

Only one count was recorded for this clonotype. The genes are TRBV7-6 and TRBJ2-3; 7 bases line up with TRBD1. Trimming took 5 bases from V and 1 from J; bases not matched to a gene: 9. Looked up from germline, CDR1 is SGHVS and CDR2 is FNYEAQ. The CDR3 runs 16 residues. Here the CDR3 reads CASSLRQGTGTDTQYF. The CDR3 nucleotides are TGTGCCAGCAGCCTGCGACAGGGAACGGGCACAGATACGCAGTATTTT.

The CDR3 reads CASMGREAFSYEQYF. The CDR3 bases are TGTGCCTCGATGGGGCGGGAGGCCTTCTCCTACGAGCAGTACTTC. The rearrangement links TRBV30 to TRBJ2-7; TRBD2 matches 8 bases. Germline values: CDR1 GTSNPN, CDR2 SVGIG (reference sequence). The V and J ends lost 7 bases and 0 bases, in that order; junction bases with no gene match: 11. This CDR3 has 15 amino acids.

This clonotype has more than one count but fewer than ten. The chain carries TRBV6-1 and TRBJ2-5; no definite D call. Trimming removed 5 bases at V and 1 base at J, with 8 bases between. Germline CDR1 MNHNS, CDR2 SASEGT. This CDR3 contains 13 residues. The CDR3 bases are TGTGCCAGCAGTCCTTCCCCCCAAGAGACCCAGTACTTC. The encoded protein is CASSPSPQETQYF.

A few counts support this clonotype. The chain has TRBV6-5 and TRBJ1-6, with TRBD1 as a possible D gene (6 bases). This CDR3 comprises 14 residues. Looked up from germline, CDR1 is MNHEY and CDR2 is SVGAGI. Trimming shortened V by 4 bases and J by 9 bases, and 13 bases separated the two germline ends. DNA of the CDR3: TGTGCCAGCAGTTCAGGGGTTTCGGGTTCACCCCTCCACTTT. Translated, it gives CASSSGVSGSPLHF.

Only a few counts were recorded for this clonotype. The V call is TRBV10-3, the J call TRBJ1-2; TRBD1 agrees at 7 bases. This CDR3 is built from 13 residues. Unmatched junction bases numbered 7, after V lost 4 bases and J lost 8 bases. Germline lookup yields CDR1 ENHRY and CDR2 SYGVKD. The DNA of the CDR3 is TGTGCCATCAGTGTAACAGGGGAAAGCGGCTACACCTTC. Its protein product is CAISVTGESGYTF.

The chain is built from TRBV11-3 and TRBJ2-1; 7 positions agree with TRBD2. Unmatched junction bases numbered 6, after V lost 7 bases and J lost 3 bases. The CDR3 has 14 residues. The germline V gene has CDR1 SGHNT and CDR2 YENEEA. The CDR3 nucleotides read TGTGCCAGCATTAGGGGAGGGGACTACAATGAGCAGTTCTTC. Amino acid sequence: CASIRGGDYNEQFF.

The rearrangement joins TRBV2 to TRBJ2-7; possible D gene TRBD2, 6 bases. Germline V gene lookup returns CDR1 SNHLY and CDR2 FYNNEI. V was shortened by 8 bases and J by 1 base, with 12 bases between the two germline ends. The CDR3 is 13 amino acids. The CDR3 reads CASYSEGSYEQYF. The CDR3 region has the DNA TGTGCCAGCTACTCGGAGGGATCCTACGAGCAGTACTTC.

The chain has TRBV3-1 and TRBJ1-5; no clear D. CDR1 LGHDT and CDR2 YNNKEL come from the germline V gene (reference sequence). Deletions cut 0 bases from V and 5 bases from J, with 5 bases between. The CDR3 runs 13 residues. CDR3 sequence reads: CASSQDSDQPQHF. Written as DNA, the CDR3 is TGTGCCAGCAGCCAAGATTCTGATCAGCCCCAGCATTTT.

This clonotype was detected many times. The chain combines TRBV5-1 with TRBJ2-2, with D unclear. V was trimmed by 0 bases and J by 6 bases, leaving 6 bases between them. Germline loops: CDR1 SGHRS, CDR2 YFSETQ. The CDR3 is 13 residues long. CDR3 coding DNA: TGCGCCAGCAGCTTGGCAAGTCCCGGGGAGCTGTTTTTT. Protein product: CASSLASPGELFF.

This clonotype was seen a few times. The V call is TRBV5-1, the J call TRBJ2-3; TRBD2 aligns across 12 bases. CDR3 length: 19 amino acids. Germline V gene lookup returns CDR1 SGHRS and CDR2 YFSETQ. V lost 1 base, J lost 2 bases, and 11 bases stayed unmatched. Written as DNA, the CDR3 is TGCGCCAGCAGCTTGTCTCCTAGCGGGGGGGCCGGGGTCACAGATACGCAGTATTTT. Residues: CASSLSPSGGAGVTDTQYF.